A single sample gave rise to the 22 T cell receptor beta chains below, sequenced in a study of cytomegalovirus exposure and HLA in healthy donors. The PCR had 60 Vbeta and 13 Jbeta primers. The protocol was immunoSEQ multiplex PCR, while the TCRdb copy is restricted to in-frame clones and leaves out a portion. The sample records around 100,000 clones, approximately 70% being singletons. The sequenced sample consisted of PBMCs. These receptor sequences come from a man aged 25 to 40 in good health and CMV-seropositive.

V usage is TRBV30 and J usage is TRBJ1-6; 9 positions match TRBD1. The CDR3 consists of 14 residues. CDR1 is GTSNPN and CDR2 is SVGIG in the germline V gene (reference sequence). Trimming took 3 bases from V and 10 from J; bases not matched to a gene: 7. CDR3: CAWSYRGLESPLHF. In DNA, the CDR3 is TGTGCCTGGAGCTACAGGGGGCTGGAATCACCCCTCCACTTT.

The chain joins TRBV11-3 to TRBJ2-2, with 8 bases lining up with TRBD2. Germline loops: CDR1 SGHNT, CDR2 YENEEA. The CDR3 has 15 residues. The junction had 9 bases not matched to a gene; V was cut back by 5 bases and J by 7 bases. CDR3 loop: CASSSGTRGGGELFF. CDR3 nucleotide sequence: TGTGCCAGCAGCAGCGGGACTAGAGGAGGCGGGGAGCTGTTTTTT.

This chain connects TRBV4-1 to TRBJ1-1; 9 bases map to TRBD1. J gave up 5 bases and V 0 bases, and 4 bases lay outside the gene matches. The V gene's germline CDR1 is MGHRA and CDR2 YSYEKL. This CDR3 is 15 amino acids long. The CDR3 loop is CASSQDTGGRTEAFF. The CDR3 bases are TGCGCCAGCAGCCAAGATACAGGGGGCAGGACTGAAGCTTTCTTT.

V gene TRBV27 combines with J gene TRBJ1-1; maybe TRBD1 (6 bases). Trimming left V 5 bases short and J 2 bases short, with 27 bases between. The CDR3 is 19 amino acids. The germline V gene encodes CDR1 MNHEY and CDR2 SMNVEV (reference sequence). The CDR3 is CASSLQTVPSTGRNTEAFF. The CDR3 coding sequence is TGTGCCAGCAGTCTTCAAACGGTTCCCTCCACAGGGAGAAACACTGAAGCTTTCTTT.

In its sample, this clone was seen once. DNA of the CDR3: TGTGCCAGCACCCAAAGCGGGAGACCTTCCTACGAGCAGTACGTC. Amino acid sequence: CASTQSGRPSYEQYV. The V and J genes are TRBV11-2 and TRBJ2-7, with TRBD2 identical over 8 bases. The CDR3 totals 15 residues. Germline CDR1 reads SGHAT; CDR2 reads FQNNGV. V dropped 7 bases and J dropped 1; count of bases not matched to a gene: 9.

V gene TRBV5-1 combines with J gene TRBJ1-2; D remains unclear. Germline CDR1 is SGHRS and CDR2 is YFSETQ. The V gene lost 0 bases and the J gene lost 2 bases, with 8 bases spanning the gap. The CDR3 consists of 14 residues. The CDR3 bases are TGCGCCAGCAGCTTGGGTGACGGGAACTATGGCTACACCTTC. Amino acid sequence: CASSLGDGNYGYTF.

The chain combines TRBV6-4 with TRBJ2-3; D call uncertain. The CDR3 loop spans 16 amino acids. The germline gives CDR1 MRHNA, CDR2 SNTAGT. With 5 bases removed from V and 2 bases from J, the gap between germline ends came to 17 bases. CDR3 loop: CASSSTGGRYTDTQYF. CDR3 nucleotide sequence: TGTGCCAGCAGTTCTACCGGCGGTCGGTACACAGATACGCAGTATTTT.

This clone was observed a handful of times. V and J are TRBV7-2 and TRBJ1-2; 9 positions match TRBD1. The V gene end was trimmed by 5 bases and the J gene end by 5 bases; junction bases not matched to a gene: 3. CDR3 length: 13 residues. Germline-derived CDR1 and CDR2 are SGHTA and FQGNSA. This chain's CDR3 is CASSPDRGYGYTF. CDR3 bases: TGTGCCAGCAGCCCGGACAGGGGATATGGCTACACCTTC.

The genes are TRBV29-1 and TRBJ1-5, with unresolved D. The V gene's germline CDR1 is SQVTM and CDR2 ANQGSEA. Trimming removed 4 bases from V and 4 bases from J, with 8 bases in between. The CDR3 has 12 amino acids. In DNA, the CDR3 is TGCAGCGTTGCCTGGCAGAATCAGCCCCAGCATTTT. Translated: CSVAWQNQPQHF.

The rearrangement links TRBV2 to TRBJ1-2; 9 bases map to TRBD1. Germline loops: CDR1 SNHLY, CDR2 FYNNEI. CDR3 length equals 13 residues. After removal of 4 bases from V and 4 bases from J, the junction contained 1 base not matched to a gene. Here the CDR3 reads CASSGDRAYGYTF. CDR3 DNA sequence: TGTGCCAGCAGTGGGGACAGGGCCTATGGCTACACCTTC.

The V call is TRBV29-1, the J call TRBJ1-2, with D perhaps TRBD1 (5 bases). Germline CDR1 reads SQVTM; CDR2 reads ANQGSEA. The CDR3 length is 13 residues. With 4 bases removed from V and 4 bases from J, the gap between germline ends came to 13 bases. The CDR3 here is CSVGAGTSYGYTF. The CDR3 DNA reads TGCAGCGTTGGAGCAGGGACTTCCTATGGCTACACCTTC.

This clone was seen a few times. This sequence joins TRBV2 and TRBJ2-7; TRBD1 agrees at 8 bases. The germline V gene has CDR1 SNHLY and CDR2 FYNNEI. The junction had 8 bases not matched to a gene; V was cut back by 8 bases and J by 2 bases. The CDR3 contains 14 residues. The CDR3 nucleotides read TGTGCCAGCGCCCGGACAGGGAAGCCCTACGAGCAGTACGTC. Its translation is CASARTGKPYEQYV.

J is TRBJ1-1 and V is TRBV2; 9 nucleotides match TRBD1. The germline CDR1 and CDR2 sequences are SNHLY and FYNNEI. V trimming: 8 bases; J trimming: 5 bases; junction bases outside the gene matches: 6. The CDR3 loop spans 13 amino acids. CDR3 in amino acids: CASYRGLDTEAFF. The DNA of the CDR3 is TGTGCCAGCTACAGGGGGCTGGATACTGAAGCTTTCTTT. The full variable domain, completed using reference TRBV2 and TRBJ1-1, is EPEVTQTPSHQVTQMGQEVILRCVPISNHLYFYWYRQILGQKVEFLVSFYNNEISEKSEIFDDQFSVERPDGSNFTLKIRSTKLEDSAMYFCASYRGLDTEAFFGQGTRLTVV.

This clone was seen a single time. The chain joins TRBV5-1 to TRBJ2-1, with D perhaps TRBD2 (6 bases). Germline V gene data show CDR1 as SGHRS and CDR2 as YFSETQ. Deletions cut 5 bases from V and 6 bases from J, with 21 bases between. The CDR3 is made up of 16 amino acids. Written as DNA, the CDR3 is TGCGCCAGCAGGTTCGGAGGGCCCCAGTCCCTCAATGAGCAGTTCTTC. Translated, it gives CASRFGGPQSLNEQFF.

The chain carries TRBV5-8 and TRBJ2-7; 12 nucleotides agree with TRBD1. This CDR3 is built from 15 residues. The V segment lost 4 bases and the J segment 12 bases; nucleotides outside the gene matches: 14. Germline V gives CDR1 SGHTS, CDR2 YDEGEE. Here the CDR3 reads CASSAPGTGGAPRYV. The CDR3 nucleotides read TGTGCCAGCAGCGCCCCCGGGACAGGGGGCGCCCCCAGGTACGTC.

The chain employs TRBV5-1 and TRBJ2-1, with 7 bases identical to TRBD2. Germline CDR1 is SGHRS and CDR2 is YFSETQ. The CDR3 totals 15 residues. After removal of 0 bases from V and 3 bases from J, the junction contained 3 bases not matched to a gene. The CDR3 spells CASSLAGGNYNEQFF. CDR3 bases: TGCGCCAGCAGCTTGGCCGGGGGGAACTACAATGAGCAGTTCTTC.

The genes are TRBV11-2 and TRBJ2-1, with no clear D. The germline gives CDR1 SGHAT, CDR2 FQNNGV. The V end lost 1 base, the J end lost 8 bases, and 9 bases lay between the germline ends. The length of the CDR3 is 13 residues. CDR3 bases: TGTGCCAGCAGCTTAGGTCAAGACTATGAGCAGTTCTTC. It yields the protein CASSLGQDYEQFF.

This clone was picked up a small number of times. CDR3 sequence (DNA): TGCGCCAGCAGCTCGGAGCCCCTAGCGGGGGGAAATGAGCAGTTCTTC. This gives the protein CASSSEPLAGGNEQFF. The chain couples TRBV5-1 to TRBJ2-1; 11 bases align to TRBD2. V shed 3 bases, J shed 7 bases, and the junction held 9 bases outside the gene matches. Germline V gene data show CDR1 as SGHRS and CDR2 as YFSETQ. This CDR3 region has 16 residues.

This clone was counted once. CDR3 protein: CASSLYSGDRNTEAFF. The CDR3 DNA sequence: TGTGCCAGCAGCCTATATTCGGGGGACAGGAACACTGAAGCTTTCTTT. The J gene is TRBJ1-1, the V gene TRBV27; 7 bases align to TRBD1. Germline V gene data show CDR1 as MNHEY and CDR2 as SMNVEV (reference sequence). J lost 1 base, V lost 6 bases, and 11 bases had no gene match. The CDR3 contains 16 residues.

The chain couples TRBV4-3 to TRBJ2-2; D is possibly TRBD1 (6 bases). The CDR3 is made up of 13 amino acids. V lost 4 bases, J lost 7 bases, and 10 bases lay in between. Germline-derived CDR1 and CDR2 are LGHNA and YSLEER. The CDR3 sequence is CASSPYRDGELFF. In nucleotides, the CDR3 is TGCGCCAGCAGCCCGTACAGGGACGGGGAGCTGTTTTTT.

The chain has TRBV5-8 and TRBJ2-7, with 10 positions matching TRBD1. Germline trimming cut 4 bases from V and 5 bases from J; bases unmatched to any gene: 9. CDR1 and CDR2 from the germline V gene are SGHTS and YDEGEE. This CDR3 has 15 residues. The CDR3 nucleotides are TGTGCCAGCAGCAGGGGGAGACAGGGGGCTAACGAGCAGTACGTC. This encodes CASSRGRQGANEQYV.

This sequence joins TRBV7-3 and TRBJ2-3, with D possibly being TRBD2 (6 bases). This CDR3 region has 15 residues. Between the trimmed V and J ends, which lost 2 bases and 2 bases, there was a span of 11 bases. Germline V CDR1 and CDR2: SGHTA, FQGTGA. CDR3 protein: CASSLQAGFTDTQYF. The DNA of the CDR3 is TGTGCCAGCAGCTTACAAGCGGGTTTCACAGATACGCAGTATTTT. Complete variable domain (other parts from reference TRBV7-3 and TRBJ2-3): GAGVSQTPSNKVTEKGKYVELRCDPISGHTALYWYRQSLGQGPEFLIYFQGTGAADDSGLPNDRFFAVRPEGSVSTLKIQRTERGDSAVYLCASSLQAGFTDTQYFGPGTRLTVL.